The 18 T cell receptor beta chains below were found in one sample sequenced in a study of technical replicates of blood from several donors. Method: immunoSEQ multiplex PCR; TCRdb's copy keeps in-frame clones and lacks some. Of approximately 78,000 clones listed, nearly 97% are singletons. The specimen was T cells isolated from PBMCs. The receptors shown here come from a human donor in good health.

The gene calls are TRBV9 and TRBJ1-2; tentatively, D is TRBD1 (6 bases). Between the trimmed V and J ends, which lost 2 bases and 3 bases, there was a span of 8 bases. Per germline, CDR1 SGDLS and CDR2 YYNGEE. This CDR3 region has 13 residues. CDR3 coding DNA: TGTGCCAGCAGCGTGGACAGAGACTATGGCTACACCTTC. Amino acid sequence: CASSVDRDYGYTF.

The J gene is TRBJ1-2, the V gene TRBV4-1; 8 bases match TRBD1. CDR1 MGHRA and CDR2 YSYEKL come from the germline V gene. V was clipped by 2 bases and J by 10 bases; unmatched bases: 9. The CDR3 consists of 14 residues. CDR3 in amino acids: CASSQFAGGEVYTF. The CDR3, as DNA: TGCGCCAGCAGCCAATTCGCAGGGGGCGAAGTCTACACCTTC.

V and J are TRBV5-4 and TRBJ2-1; perhaps TRBD2 as D (6 bases). V was cut by 5 bases and J by 6 bases, with 12 bases left in between. CDR1 is SGHNT, CDR2 YYREEE, per germline (reference sequence). The CDR3 runs to 13 residues. The CDR3 DNA sequence: TGTGCCAGCAGAGTCGGAGGGACCAATGAGCAGTTCTTC. It is translated as CASRVGGTNEQFF. The full variable domain, rest sourced from reference TRBV5-4 and TRBJ2-1, is ETGVTQSPTHLIKTRGQQVTLRCSSQSGHNTVSWYQQALGQGPQFIFQYYREEENGRGNFPPRFSGLQFPNYSSELNVNALELDDSALYLCASRVGGTNEQFFGPGTRLTVL.

The chain combines TRBV10-1 with TRBJ2-1; 8 bases align to TRBD2. This CDR3 comprises 17 residues. V lost 3 bases to trimming and J lost 6 bases; unmatched junction nucleotides: 13. Germline lookup yields CDR1 WNHNN and CDR2 SYGVQD (reference sequence). The CDR3 sequence: CASSEIFREGQGNEQFF. In DNA, the CDR3 is TGCGCCAGCAGTGAAATTTTCCGGGAGGGCCAGGGCAATGAGCAGTTCTTC.

About this clone: One junction end disagrees with the germline gene, perhaps due to a read error. The chain joins TRBV7-7 to TRBJ2-5; D call uncertain. Per germline, CDR1 SSHAT and CDR2 FNYEAQ (reference sequence). The CDR3 extends over 17 amino acids. Written as DNA, the CDR3 is TGTGCTAGCAGCCAAAAACGTATAGTTCGAGTTTCGGAGACCCAGTACTTC. It specifies CASSQKRIVRVSETQYF.

The chain employs TRBV10-3 and TRBJ1-1; TRBD1 matches 7 bases. From germline, CDR1 is ENHRY and CDR2 SYGVKD. With V trimmed by 0 bases and J by 0 bases, 7 bases remained unmatched. The CDR3 extends over 17 amino acids. CDR3 region: CAISESLTGPMNTEAFF. The DNA of the CDR3 is TGTGCCATCAGTGAGTCCCTGACAGGGCCCATGAACACTGAAGCTTTCTTT.

The gene calls are TRBV5-6 and TRBJ2-3; perhaps TRBD2 as D (7 bases). The CDR3 is 15 residues long. Deletions cut 3 bases from V and 1 base from J, with 12 bases between. Germline assignment: CDR1 SGHDT and CDR2 YYEEEE. In DNA, the CDR3 is TGTGCCAGCAGCTGGGGGGGGGCCGGCACAGATACGCAGTATTTT. Its translation is CASSWGGAGTDTQYF.

V and J are TRBV6-4 and TRBJ2-2; weak D call: TRBD2 (6 bases). Germline V gives CDR1 MRHNA, CDR2 SNTAGT. CDR3 length equals 16 residues. Trimming stripped 8 bases from V and 1 base from J, with 17 bases between. This CDR3 is CASSFAGPLNTGELFF. CDR3 in DNA: TGTGCCAGCTCTTTTGCGGGACCGTTGAACACCGGGGAGCTGTTTTTT.

The rearrangement joins TRBV7-6 to TRBJ2-7; 10 positions agree with TRBD2. Germline loops: CDR1 SGHVS, CDR2 FNYEAQ. There are 21 residues in the CDR3. V was pared by 0 bases and J by 3 bases, with 20 bases of the junction left unmatched. CDR3 region: CASSLASTLAGSPWADYEQYF. The CDR3 region has the DNA TGTGCCAGCAGCTTAGCTTCGACACTAGCGGGGTCCCCGTGGGCGGACTACGAGCAGTACTTC.

The V and J genes are TRBV7-9 and TRBJ2-6; 8 bases match TRBD1. The trim removed 5 bases at V and 0 bases at J, leaving 3 bases unmatched. The length of the CDR3 is 16 residues. Germline V gene sequence: CDR1 SEHNR, CDR2 FQNEAQ (reference sequence). The CDR3 spells CASSPGGGSGANVLTF. CDR3 sequence (DNA): TGTGCCAGCAGCCCAGGGGGCGGCTCTGGGGCCAACGTCCTGACTTTC.

This chain joins TRBV11-2 and TRBJ2-7; TRBD1 matches 9 bases. The CDR3 length is 16 residues. Per the germline V gene, CDR1 is SGHAT and CDR2 is FQNNGV. J gave up 3 bases and V 4 bases, and 10 bases lay outside the gene matches. The CDR3 DNA follows: TGTGCCAGCAGCTCCGACCGGGACAGGGCCGTCTACGAGCAGTACTTC. It yields the protein CASSSDRDRAVYEQYF.

Concerning this clone itself: An end of the junction does not agree with germline; a read error may underlie this. V and J are TRBV6-6 and TRBJ1-1, with 8 bases fitting TRBD1. Germline loops: CDR1 MNHNY, CDR2 SVGAGI (reference sequence). CDR3 length equals 12 residues. The CDR3 spells CASSYGQGLITF. The CDR3 region has the DNA TGTGCCAGCAGTTACGGACAGGGTTTAATTACGTTT.

This chain uses TRBV6-6 with TRBJ2-7; unclear D gene. Germline CDR1 MNHNY, CDR2 SVGAGI (reference sequence). The V and J ends lost 2 bases and 6 bases respectively, with 17 bases between them. The CDR3 is made up of 15 amino acids. The CDR3 reads CASSYRLRSTFEQYF. The CDR3 nucleotides are TGTGCCAGCAGTTACAGACTGAGGTCCACCTTCGAGCAGTACTTC.

The chain carries TRBV7-4 and TRBJ2-1; 8 bases line up with TRBD2. CDR3 length: 15 residues. Trimming removed 2 bases from V and 8 bases from J; junction bases left unmatched: 8. Germline values: CDR1 SGHVT, CDR2 SQSDAQ. As DNA, the CDR3 is TGTGCCAGCAGCTTACCACTAGCGGTGTTGGATGAGCAGTTCTTC. This encodes CASSLPLAVLDEQFF. The variable domain in full, completed from reference TRBV7-4 and TRBJ2-1, reads GAGVSQSPRYKVAKRGRDVALRCDSISGHVTLYWYRQTLGQGSEVLTYSQSDAQRDKSGRPSGRFSAERPERSVSTLKIQRTEQGDSAVYLCASSLPLAVLDEQFFGPGTRLTVL.

The DNA for the CDR3 is TGTGCCAGTGCCCTACAAGACAGCACCGGGGAGCTGTTTTTT. Translation: CASALQDSTGELFF. The chain joins TRBV19 to TRBJ2-2; possibly TRBD1 for D (5 bases). Germline V lookup: CDR1 LNHDA, CDR2 SQIVND (reference sequence). The V end lost 8 bases, the J end lost 4 bases, and 14 bases lay between the germline ends. CDR3 length: 14 residues.

Only one count was recorded for this clone. This chain connects TRBV28 to TRBJ1-2; D perhaps matches TRBD1 (5 bases). Germline V lookup: CDR1 MDHEN, CDR2 SYDVKM. The CDR3 has 16 amino acids. With 7 bases removed from V and 8 bases from J, the gap between germline ends came to 26 bases. The CDR3 sequence: CASINNDWTPWGGYTF. The DNA for the CDR3 is TGTGCCAGCATTAATAATGATTGGACACCCTGGGGAGGCTACACCTTC.

CDR3 sequence (DNA): TGCGCCAGCACCTTTTATCGCGGCAAAGAGACCCAGTACTTC. Encoded protein: CASTFYRGKETQYF. This chain uses TRBV5-1 with TRBJ2-5; D remains unclear. V lost 6 bases to trimming and J lost 3 bases, with 15 bases between them. This CDR3 contains 14 residues. CDR1 and CDR2 from the germline V gene are SGHRS and YFSETQ.

The gene calls are TRBV10-2 and TRBJ1-2; 8 bases align to TRBD1. The CDR3 totals 16 residues. V trimming: 8 bases; J trimming: 4 bases; junction bases outside the gene matches: 15. In germline, CDR1 is WSHSY, CDR2 SAAADI. CDR3: CASYGVQTGDSYGYTF. CDR3 nucleotide sequence: TGCGCCAGCTATGGGGTACAGACAGGGGATTCCTATGGCTACACCTTC.